One and the same sample provided the 10 T cell receptor beta chains below, sequenced in a study of T cell changes during pregnancy in multiple sclerosis. Profiled with immunoSEQ multiplex PCR; TCRdb holds only in-frame clones, not every one. The table records some 58,000 clones, around 96% of them present only once. The specimen comprised CD8+ T cells from peripheral blood mononuclear cells, sampled after pregnancy. These TCRs come from a female donor with multiple sclerosis, enrolled in a pregnancy study.

The V call is TRBV19, the J call TRBJ1-1; TRBD1 matches 7 bases. CDR1 LNHDA and CDR2 SQIVND come from the germline V gene (reference sequence). The CDR3 runs to 14 residues. With 5 bases clipped from V and 2 bases from J, the junction kept 5 bases outside the gene matches. In DNA form, the CDR3 reads TGTGCCAGTAGTTGGGGACAGAGTAACACTGAAGCTTTCTTT. Protein product: CASSWGQSNTEAFF.

This clone was counted between two and nine times. The V and J genes are TRBV7-2 and TRBJ2-7, with 10 bases identical to TRBD2. CDR1 and CDR2 from the germline V gene are SGHTA and FQGNSA. The V segment lost 0 bases and the J segment 1 base; nucleotides outside the gene matches: 3. CDR3 length: 16 residues. Here the CDR3 reads CASSLASGRGSYEQYF. The CDR3, as DNA: TGTGCCAGCAGCTTAGCCAGCGGGAGGGGGTCCTACGAGCAGTACTTC.

V is TRBV6-5 and J is TRBJ2-7; tentative D call: TRBD2 (6 bases). The V end was cut by 8 bases, the J end by 1 base, with 12 bases between. Germline loops: CDR1 MNHEY, CDR2 SVGAGI. CDR3 length: 13 amino acids. CDR3: CASGTSASYEQYF. DNA for the CDR3: TGTGCCAGCGGGACTTCCGCGTCCTACGAGCAGTACTTC.

The genes are TRBV25-1 and TRBJ2-5; TRBD1 matches at 10 bases. Germline V gene sequence: CDR1 MGHDK, CDR2 SYGVNS. This CDR3 has 14 residues. V shed 8 bases and J 1 base; nucleotides not matched to a gene: 4. The CDR3 coding sequence is TGTGCCAGCTCCGGGACAGGGGTCCAAGAGACCCAGTACTTC. As protein: CASSGTGVQETQYF. The variable domain in full, completed from reference TRBV25-1 and TRBJ2-5, reads EADIYQTPRYLVIGTGKKITLECSQTMGHDKMYWYQQDPGMELHLIHYSYGVNSTEKGDLSSESTVSRIRTEHFPLTLESARPSHTSQYLCASSGTGVQETQYFGPGTRLLVL.

The rearrangement joins TRBV7-8 to TRBJ2-7, with D possibly being TRBD2 (5 bases). Germline CDR1 SGHVS, CDR2 FQNEAQ. The CDR3 is 15 residues long. Deletions cut 2 bases from V and 0 bases from J, with 11 bases between. The chain's CDR3 is CASSLKGGSSYEQYF. For the CDR3, the DNA is TGTGCCAGCAGCTTAAAAGGTGGGAGCTCCTACGAGCAGTACTTC.

V is TRBV29-1 and J is TRBJ2-7, with D hard to call. Germline-derived CDR1 and CDR2 are SQVTM and ANQGSEA. V lost 6 bases, J lost 2 bases, and 14 bases lay in between. The CDR3 length is 13 residues. The CDR3 DNA sequence: TGCAGCGTGGCCCCCGATGCTGCCTACGAGCAGTACTTC. Protein product: CSVAPDAAYEQYF.

CDR3: CASSDGGDGGIQYF. CDR3 coding DNA: TGTGCCAGCAGTGACGGCGGGGATGGGGGCATTCAGTACTTC. The chain recombines TRBV25-1 with TRBJ2-4, with D maybe TRBD2 (6 bases). This CDR3 spans 14 amino acids. Trimming removed 3 bases from V and 9 bases from J, with 15 bases in between. The germline CDR1 and CDR2 sequences are MGHDK and SYGVNS.

The chain recombines TRBV7-9 with TRBJ1-2, with D tentatively TRBD1 (5 bases). There are 11 residues in the CDR3. The germline CDR1 and CDR2 sequences are SEHNR and FQNEAQ (reference sequence). V gave up 8 bases and J gave up 5 bases, with 9 bases separating them. The CDR3 DNA follows: TGTGCCAGCGGGGGGGGTTATGGCTACACCTTC. This translates into CASGGGYGYTF.

In regard to this clone: Relative to the germline gene, one junction end is altered; a read error may explain this. This chain connects TRBV15 to TRBJ2-7; D is ambiguous. Germline V gene data show CDR1 as LNHNV and CDR2 as YYDKDF (reference sequence). CDR3 length: 16 residues. The CDR3 here is CATSRDYGLERYAQYF. For the CDR3, the DNA is TGTGCCACCAGCAGAGATTATGGATTGGAGAGGTACGCGCAGTACTTC.

This clone was observed a single time. This chain connects TRBV5-6 to TRBJ1-1, with no clear D. Trimming removed 0 bases at V and 6 bases at J, with 9 bases between. Germline V gene sequence: CDR1 SGHDT, CDR2 YYEEEE. The CDR3 extends over 13 amino acids. The CDR3 DNA reads TGTGCCAGCAGCTTGGGGTCTCGCGCTGAAGCTTTCTTT. This encodes CASSLGSRAEAFF.